This T cell receptor beta chain was profiled in a study of technical replicates of blood from a handful of donors. The sample holds one count of this clone. The V segment lost 4 bases and the J segment 1 base; nucleotides outside the gene matches: 3. CDR3 length: 14 amino acids. Germline lookup yields CDR1 SGHNT and CDR2 YYREEE (reference sequence). TCRdb keeps only in-frame clones here, not all; method: immunoSEQ multiplex PCR. This table holds 75,000 to 95,000 clones, 85% to 95% found once. Sequenced sample: T cells isolated from PBMCs. The sequence derives from a human donor in good health. V usage is TRBV5-4 and J usage is TRBJ2-5, with 8 bases identical to TRBD1. The CDR3 loop is CASSPGQAQETQYF. The CDR3 DNA reads as TGTGCCAGCAGCCCGGGACAGGCCCAAGAGACCCAGTACTTC.